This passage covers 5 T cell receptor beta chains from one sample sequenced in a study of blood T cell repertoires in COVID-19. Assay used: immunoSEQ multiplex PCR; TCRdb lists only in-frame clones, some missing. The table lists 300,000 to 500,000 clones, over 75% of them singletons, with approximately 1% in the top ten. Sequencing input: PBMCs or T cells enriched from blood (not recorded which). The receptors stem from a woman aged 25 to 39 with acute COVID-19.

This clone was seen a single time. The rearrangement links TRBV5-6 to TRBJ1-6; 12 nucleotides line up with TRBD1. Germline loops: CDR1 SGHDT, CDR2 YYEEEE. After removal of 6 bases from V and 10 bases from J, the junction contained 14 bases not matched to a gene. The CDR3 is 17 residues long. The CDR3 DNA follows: TGTGCCAGCACCCGTCCCGGGACAGGGGGCCCAAGGTCACCCCTCCACTTT. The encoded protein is CASTRPGTGGPRSPLHF.

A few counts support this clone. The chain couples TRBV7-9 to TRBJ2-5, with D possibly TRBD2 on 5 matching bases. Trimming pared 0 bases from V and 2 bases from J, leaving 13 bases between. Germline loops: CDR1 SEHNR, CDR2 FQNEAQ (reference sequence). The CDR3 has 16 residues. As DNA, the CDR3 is TGTGCCAGCAGCTTAGCGGGGAGCTTAGGGCAAGAGACCCAGTACTTC. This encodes CASSLAGSLGQETQYF.

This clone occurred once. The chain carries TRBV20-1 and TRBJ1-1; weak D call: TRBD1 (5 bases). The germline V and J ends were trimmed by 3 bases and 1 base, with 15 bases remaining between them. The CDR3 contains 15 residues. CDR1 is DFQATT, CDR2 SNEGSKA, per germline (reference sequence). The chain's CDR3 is CSASNPARANTEAFF. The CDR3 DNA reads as TGCAGTGCTAGTAATCCCGCCAGGGCGAACACTGAAGCTTTCTTT.

The chain's CDR3 is CASSQDGTGAYEQYF. As DNA, the CDR3 is TGTGCCAGCAGCCAAGATGGGACTGGAGCCTACGAGCAGTACTTC. The rearrangement links TRBV3-1 (or the pseudogene TRBV3-2) to TRBJ2-7; TRBD2 might be the D (6 bases). Germline CDR1 reads LGHDT; CDR2 reads YNNKEL (reference sequence). The length of the CDR3 is 15 residues. The V end was cut by 0 bases, the J end by 2 bases, with 11 bases between.

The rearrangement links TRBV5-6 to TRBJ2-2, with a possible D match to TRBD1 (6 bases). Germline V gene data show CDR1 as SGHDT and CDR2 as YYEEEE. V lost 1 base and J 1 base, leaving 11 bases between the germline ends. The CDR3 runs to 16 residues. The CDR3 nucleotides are TGTGCCAGCAGCTTGACAGGGACGGTGAACACCGGGGAGCTGTTTTTT. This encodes CASSLTGTVNTGELFF.